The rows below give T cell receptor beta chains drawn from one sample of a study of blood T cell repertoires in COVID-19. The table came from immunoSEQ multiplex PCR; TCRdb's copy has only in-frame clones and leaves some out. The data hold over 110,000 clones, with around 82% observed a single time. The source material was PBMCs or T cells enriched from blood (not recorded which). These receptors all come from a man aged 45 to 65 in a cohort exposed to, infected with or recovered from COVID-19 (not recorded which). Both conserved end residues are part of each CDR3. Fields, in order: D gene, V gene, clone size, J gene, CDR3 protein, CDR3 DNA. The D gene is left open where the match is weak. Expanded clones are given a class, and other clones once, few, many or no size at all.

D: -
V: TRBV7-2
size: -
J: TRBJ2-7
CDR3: CASSLSGRRVNEQYF
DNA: TGTGCCAGCAGCTTATCTGGGCGCAGGGTCAACGAGCAGTACTTC

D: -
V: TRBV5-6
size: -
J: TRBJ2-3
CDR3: CASSFLSTDTQYF
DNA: TGTGCCAGCAGCTTTCTGAGCACAGATACGCAGTATTTT

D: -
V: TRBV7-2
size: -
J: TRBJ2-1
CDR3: CASSFGREYNEQFF
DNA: TGTGCCAGCAGCTTTGGGAGAGAGTACAATGAGCAGTTCTTC

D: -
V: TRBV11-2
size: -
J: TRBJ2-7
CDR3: CASSFSRPAYEQYF
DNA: TGTGCCAGCAGCTTTAGCCGACCCGCCTACGAGCAGTACTTC

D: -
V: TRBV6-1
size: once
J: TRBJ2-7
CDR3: CASSELLNRYYEQYF
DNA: TGTGCCAGCAGTGAATTATTGAACAGGTACTACGAGCAGTACTTC

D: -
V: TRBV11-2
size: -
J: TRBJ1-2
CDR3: CASSPREGVIHPYGYTF
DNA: TGTGCCAGCAGCCCTCGGGAGGGGGTAATTCACCCCTATGGCTACACCTTC

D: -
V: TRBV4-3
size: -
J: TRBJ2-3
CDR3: CASSQDITSTDTQYF
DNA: TGCGCCAGCAGCCAGGACATTACTAGCACAGATACGCAGTATTTT

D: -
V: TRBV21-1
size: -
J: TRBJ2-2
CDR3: CASSGSGTGAAGGELFF
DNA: TGTGCCAGCAGCGGTTCCGGGACAGGGGCCGCCGGGGGGGAGCTGTTTTTT

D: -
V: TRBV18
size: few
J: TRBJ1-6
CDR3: CASSPRSEAPLHF
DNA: TGTGCCAGCTCACCACGAAGCGAAGCACCCCTCCACTTT

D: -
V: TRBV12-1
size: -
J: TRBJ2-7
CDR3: CASRSPPLYF
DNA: TGTGCCAGCAGATCCCCCCCCTTGTACTTC

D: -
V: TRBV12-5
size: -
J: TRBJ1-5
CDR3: CASGLVQPNQPQHF
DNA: TGTGCTAGTGGTTTGGTACAGCCGAATCAGCCCCAGCATTTT

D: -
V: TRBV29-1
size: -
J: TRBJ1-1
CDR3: CSVENRAAEAFF
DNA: TGCAGCGTTGAGAACAGGGCCGCTGAAGCTTTCTTT

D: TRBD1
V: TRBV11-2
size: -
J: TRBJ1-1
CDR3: CASSSTGTVTEAFF
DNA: TGTGCCAGCAGCAGTACCGGGACAGTCACTGAAGCTTTCTTT

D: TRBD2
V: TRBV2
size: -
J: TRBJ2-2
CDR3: CASGTTMNTGELFF
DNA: TGTGCCAGCGGGACTACTATGAACACCGGGGAGCTGTTTTTT

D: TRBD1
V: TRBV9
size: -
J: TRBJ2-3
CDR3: CASSPPQGTGSTDTQYF
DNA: TGTGCCAGCAGCCCCCCTCAAGGGACAGGGAGCACAGATACGCAGTATTTT

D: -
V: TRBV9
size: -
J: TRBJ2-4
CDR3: CASSEGHIAKNIQYF
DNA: TGTGCCAGCAGCGAGGGACACATAGCCAAAAACATTCAGTACTTC

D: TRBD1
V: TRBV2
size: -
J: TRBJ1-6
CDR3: CASKGQGDSPLHF
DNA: TGTGCCAGCAAAGGACAGGGGGATTCACCCCTCCACTTT

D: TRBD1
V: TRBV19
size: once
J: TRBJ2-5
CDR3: CASSIGTGGLQETQYF
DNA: TGTGCCAGTAGTATAGGGACAGGGGGGTTACAAGAGACCCAGTACTTC

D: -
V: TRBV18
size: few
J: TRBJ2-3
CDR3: CASSPPVGQRGTDTQYF
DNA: TGTGCCAGCTCACCACCGGTTGGCCAGCGGGGCACAGATACGCAGTATTTT

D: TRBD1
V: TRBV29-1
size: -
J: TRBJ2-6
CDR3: CSVEDRGHRGYGANVLTF
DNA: TGCAGCGTTGAAGATCGGGGGCACAGGGGGTATGGGGCCAACGTCCTGACTTTC

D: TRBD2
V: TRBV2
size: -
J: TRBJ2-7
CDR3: CASARLARTTGLSSYEQYF
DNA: TGTGCCAGCGCTCGACTAGCGCGCACGACGGGCCTAAGCTCCTACGAGCAGTACTTC

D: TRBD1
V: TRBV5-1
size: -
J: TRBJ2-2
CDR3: CASGTGGLSTGELFF
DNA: TGCGCCAGTGGGACAGGGGGGTTATCCACCGGGGAGCTGTTTTTT